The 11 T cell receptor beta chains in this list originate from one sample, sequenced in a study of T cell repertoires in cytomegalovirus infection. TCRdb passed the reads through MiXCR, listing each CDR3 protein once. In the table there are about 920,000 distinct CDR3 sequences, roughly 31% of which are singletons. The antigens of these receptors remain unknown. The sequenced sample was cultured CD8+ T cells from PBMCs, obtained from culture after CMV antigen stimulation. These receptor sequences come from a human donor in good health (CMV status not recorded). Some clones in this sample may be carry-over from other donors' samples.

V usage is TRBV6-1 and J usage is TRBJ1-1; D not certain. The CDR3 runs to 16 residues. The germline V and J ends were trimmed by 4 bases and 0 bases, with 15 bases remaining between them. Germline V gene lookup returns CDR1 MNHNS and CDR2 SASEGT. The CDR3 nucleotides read TGTGCCAGCAGTGGCGGTAGCTTCCTCTTGAACACTGAAGCTTTCTTT. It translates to CASSGGSFLLNTEAFF.

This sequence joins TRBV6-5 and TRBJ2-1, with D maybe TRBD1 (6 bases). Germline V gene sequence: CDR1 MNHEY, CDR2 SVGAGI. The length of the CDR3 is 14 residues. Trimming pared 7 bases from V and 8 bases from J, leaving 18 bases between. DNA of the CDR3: TGTGCCAGCATGGAGCGTGGGGGCCTTTATGAGCAGTTCTTC. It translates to CASMERGGLYEQFF.

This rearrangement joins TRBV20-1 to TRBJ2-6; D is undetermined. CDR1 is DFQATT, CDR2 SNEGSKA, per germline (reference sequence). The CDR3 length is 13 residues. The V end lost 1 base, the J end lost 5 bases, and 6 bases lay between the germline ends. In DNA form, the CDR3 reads TGCAGTGCTAGAGGGCCCTGGGCCAACGTCCTGACTTTC. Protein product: CSARGPWANVLTF.

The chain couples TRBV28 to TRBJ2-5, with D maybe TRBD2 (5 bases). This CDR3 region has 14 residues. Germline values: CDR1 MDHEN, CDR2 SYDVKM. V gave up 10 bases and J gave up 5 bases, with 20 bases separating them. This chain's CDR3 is CANSGLGSGETQYF. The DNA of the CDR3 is TGTGCCAACTCTGGACTGGGCTCGGGGGAGACCCAGTACTTC.

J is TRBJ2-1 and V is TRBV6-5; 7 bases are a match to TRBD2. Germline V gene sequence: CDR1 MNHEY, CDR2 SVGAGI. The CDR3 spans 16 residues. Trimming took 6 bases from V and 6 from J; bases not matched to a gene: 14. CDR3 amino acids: CASSALRLARGNEQFF. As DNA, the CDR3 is TGTGCCAGCAGCGCCCTCAGACTAGCAAGGGGCAATGAGCAGTTCTTC.

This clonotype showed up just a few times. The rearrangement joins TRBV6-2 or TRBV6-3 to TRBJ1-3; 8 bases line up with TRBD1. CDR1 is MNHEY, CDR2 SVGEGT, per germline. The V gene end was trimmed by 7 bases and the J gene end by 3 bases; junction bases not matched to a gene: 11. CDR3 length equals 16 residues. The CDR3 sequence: CASINNGQGSGNTIYF. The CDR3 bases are TGTGCCAGCATCAATAATGGACAGGGCAGTGGAAACACCATATATTTT.

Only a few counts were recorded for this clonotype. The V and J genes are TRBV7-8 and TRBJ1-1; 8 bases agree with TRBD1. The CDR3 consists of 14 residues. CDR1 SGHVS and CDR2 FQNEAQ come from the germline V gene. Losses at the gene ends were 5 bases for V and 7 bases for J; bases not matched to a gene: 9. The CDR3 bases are TGTGCCAGCAGCGGATCCGGGACAGGCTATGAAGCTTTCTTT. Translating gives CASSGSGTGYEAFF.

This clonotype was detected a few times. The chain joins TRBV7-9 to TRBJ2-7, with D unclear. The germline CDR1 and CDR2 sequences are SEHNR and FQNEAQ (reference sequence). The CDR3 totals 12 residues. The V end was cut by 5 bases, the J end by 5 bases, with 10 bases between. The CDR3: CASSQPPDEQYV. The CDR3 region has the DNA TGTGCCAGCAGCCAACCCCCAGACGAGCAGTACGTC.

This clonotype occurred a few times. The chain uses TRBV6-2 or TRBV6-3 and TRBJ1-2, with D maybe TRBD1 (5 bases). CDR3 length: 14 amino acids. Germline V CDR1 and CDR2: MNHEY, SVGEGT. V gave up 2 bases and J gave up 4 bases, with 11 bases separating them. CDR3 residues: CASSYEGRIYGYTF. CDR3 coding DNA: TGTGCCAGCAGTTACGAGGGGAGAATCTATGGCTACACCTTC.

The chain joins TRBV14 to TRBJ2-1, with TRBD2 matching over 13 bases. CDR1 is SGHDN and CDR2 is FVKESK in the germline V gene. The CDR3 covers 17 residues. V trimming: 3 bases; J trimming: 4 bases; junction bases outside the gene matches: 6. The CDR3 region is CASSQGWTSGGYNEQFF. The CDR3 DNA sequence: TGTGCCAGCAGCCAGGGTTGGACTAGCGGGGGATACAATGAGCAGTTCTTC.

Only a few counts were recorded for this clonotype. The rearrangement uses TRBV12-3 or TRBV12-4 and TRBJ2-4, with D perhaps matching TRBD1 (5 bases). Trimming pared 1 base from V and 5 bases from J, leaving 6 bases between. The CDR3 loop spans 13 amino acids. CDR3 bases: TGTGCCAGCAGTTTAGGCAGGGAAAACATTCAGTACTTC. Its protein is CASSLGRENIQYF.